The 29 T cell receptor beta chains given below trace back to one sample, sequenced in a study of blood T cell repertoires in COVID-19. Only in-frame clones appear in the TCRdb table, and some are missing; sequencing was by immunoSEQ multiplex PCR. The table has 300,000 to 400,000 clones, 70% to 90% seen once. Sequencing was done on a sample of peripheral blood. The receptors stem from a human donor in a cohort sampled during active COVID-19.

This chain connects TRBV2 to TRBJ1-6; TRBD1 matches 7 bases. Germline V gene data show CDR1 as SNHLY and CDR2 as FYNNEI. V dropped 6 bases and J dropped 5; count of bases not matched to a gene: 7. This CDR3 contains 15 residues. The DNA of the CDR3 is TGTGCCAGCAGCGTTCCGGGACAGAATAATTCACCCCTCCACTTT. It translates to CASSVPGQNNSPLHF.

This chain uses TRBV27 with TRBJ2-7; the match to TRBD1 covers 7 bases. This CDR3 contains 14 residues. V trimming: 8 bases; J trimming: 3 bases; junction bases outside the gene matches: 10. The germline V gene encodes CDR1 MNHEY and CDR2 SMNVEV (reference sequence). CDR3 sequence reads: CASGLTGAHYEQYF. The CDR3 coding sequence is TGTGCCAGCGGGCTCACAGGGGCCCACTACGAGCAGTACTTC.

The V call is TRBV5-5, the J call TRBJ1-1, with no clear D. CDR1 and CDR2 (germline): SGHKS, YYEKEE (reference sequence). The CDR3 is 14 residues long. Trimming stripped 1 base from V and 1 base from J, with 8 bases between. The CDR3, as DNA: TGTGCCAGCAGCTTGTCACAGAAGAACACTGAAGCTTTCTTT. This gives the protein CASSLSQKNTEAFF.

This clone was seen a few times. The V call is TRBV29-1, the J call TRBJ1-5, with 9 positions matching TRBD1. This CDR3 is 13 amino acids long. The germline gives CDR1 SQVTM, CDR2 ANQGSEA. The V and J ends lost 4 bases and 6 bases, in that order; junction bases with no gene match: 4. The CDR3 region is CSVVTGGGQPQHF. The DNA for the CDR3 is TGCAGCGTTGTAACAGGGGGCGGTCAGCCCCAGCATTTT.

The gene calls are TRBV15 and TRBJ2-1, with 12 bases identical to TRBD2. The trim removed 0 bases at V and 6 bases at J, leaving 9 bases unmatched. CDR1 is LNHNV and CDR2 is YYDKDF in the germline V gene (reference sequence). The CDR3 covers 18 residues. CDR3 loop: CATSRDLASGGGLNEQFF. The CDR3 nucleotides read TGTGCCACCAGCAGAGATTTGGCTAGCGGGGGGGGCCTCAATGAGCAGTTCTTC.

This clone has a handful of counts. V and J are TRBV28 and TRBJ2-7; TRBD2 matches at 10 bases. The CDR3 contains 16 residues. The junction had 15 bases not matched to a gene; V was cut back by 5 bases and J by 8 bases. Germline CDR1 MDHEN, CDR2 SYDVKM. The CDR3 reads CASSPEPSGGAGKQYF. CDR3 sequence (DNA): TGTGCCAGCAGTCCAGAACCTAGCGGGGGCGCGGGGAAGCAGTACTTC. The variable domain in full, completed from reference TRBV28 and TRBJ2-7, reads DVKVTQSSRYLVKRTGEKVFLECVQDMDHENMFWYRQDPGLGLRLIYFSYDVKMKEKGDIPEGYSVSREKKERFSLILESASTNQTSMYLCASSPEPSGGAGKQYFGPGTRLTVT.

The genes are TRBV5-1 and TRBJ1-1; D unclear. This CDR3 spans 15 amino acids. From germline, CDR1 is SGHRS and CDR2 YFSETQ. With 1 base removed from V and 1 base from J, the gap between germline ends came to 11 bases. CDR3 protein: CASSLSRAPNTEAFF. The CDR3 bases are TGCGCCAGCAGCTTGTCTCGCGCACCGAACACTGAAGCTTTCTTT.

The CDR3 reads CASTTGSSGNTIYF. The CDR3 DNA reads TGTGCCTCGACGACAGGGTCCTCTGGAAACACCATATATTTT. The chain is built from TRBV10-3 and TRBJ1-3, with 7 bases that match TRBD1. V was clipped by 11 bases and J by 0 bases; unmatched bases: 7. Germline CDR1 and CDR2: ENHRY and SYGVKD. The CDR3 is 14 residues long.

This sequence joins TRBV6-5 and TRBJ1-4; the D is unclear. CDR1 is MNHEY, CDR2 SVGAGI, per germline. V was pared by 2 bases and J by 6 bases, with 13 bases between. CDR3 length: 15 amino acids. For the CDR3, the DNA is TGTGCCAGCAGTTACGGGAGTAAGGAGGATGAAAAACTGTTTTTT. This gives the protein CASSYGSKEDEKLFF.

In its sample, this clone was seen once. This chain uses TRBV3-1 (or the pseudogene TRBV3-2) with TRBJ2-3; D perhaps matches TRBD2 (5 bases). CDR3 length: 17 residues. Trimming removed 1 base from V and 0 bases from J, with 14 bases in between. Per germline, CDR1 LGHDT and CDR2 YNNKEL (reference sequence). CDR3 coding DNA: TGTGCCAGCAGCCAAGTAGGATCGGGGTTTAGCACAGATACGCAGTATTTT. It translates to CASSQVGSGFSTDTQYF.

V gene TRBV2 combines with J gene TRBJ1-2, with 7 bases that match TRBD1. The CDR3 runs to 12 residues. CDR1 and CDR2 (germline): SNHLY, FYNNEI. V was clipped by 5 bases and J by 7 bases; unmatched bases: 4. The CDR3 region is CASSQGVGGYTF. The CDR3 coding sequence is TGTGCCAGCAGTCAGGGGGTGGGTGGCTACACCTTC. Supplemented by reference TRBV2 and TRBJ1-2, the full variable domain reads EPEVTQTPSHQVTQMGQEVILRCVPISNHLYFYWYRQILGQKVEFLVSFYNNEISEKSEIFDDQFSVERPDGSNFTLKIRSTKLEDSAMYFCASSQGVGGYTFGSGTRLTVV.

The chain employs TRBV24-1 and TRBJ1-2; D gene uncertain. Germline assignment: CDR1 KGHDR and CDR2 SFDVKD. Deletions cut 3 bases from V and 1 base from J, with 8 bases between. This CDR3 has 14 amino acids. The CDR3 DNA sequence: TGTGCCACCAGTGATGAACTTCTTAACTATGGCTACACCTTC. It translates to CATSDELLNYGYTF.

The gene calls are TRBV9 and TRBJ2-2; a weak D match, TRBD1 (6 bases). Trimming removed 3 bases at V and 6 bases at J, with 15 bases between. The length of the CDR3 is 15 residues. The germline V gene encodes CDR1 SGDLS and CDR2 YYNGEE. The CDR3 DNA sequence: TGTGCCAGCAGCGAGACAGGTTACTATCCCGGGGAGCTGTTTTTT. Translated: CASSETGYYPGELFF.

The table lists this clone with a few counts. V gene TRBV3-1 (or the pseudogene TRBV3-2) combines with J gene TRBJ2-2; D is possibly TRBD1 (6 bases). The CDR3 loop spans 13 amino acids. V lost 4 bases to trimming and J lost 5 bases, with 8 bases between them. Germline V gives CDR1 LGHDT, CDR2 YNNKEL (reference sequence). The CDR3 is CASSPGTTGELFF. The CDR3 DNA sequence: TGTGCCAGCAGCCCCGGGACAACCGGGGAGCTGTTTTTT.

V gene TRBV29-1 combines with J gene TRBJ1-4; D is uncertain. Germline CDR1 is SQVTM and CDR2 is ANQGSEA. The CDR3 is 11 residues long. Trimming took off 7 bases at V and 6 bases at J, with 9 bases between the two ends. CDR3 loop: CSGVRDEKLFF. The CDR3 bases are TGCAGCGGCGTACGAGATGAAAAACTGTTTTTT.

This chain joins TRBV18 and TRBJ1-2; 8 positions match TRBD1. Unmatched junction bases numbered 8, after V lost 4 bases and J lost 4 bases. There are 15 residues in the CDR3. Germline assignment: CDR1 KGHSH and CDR2 LQKENI. The CDR3 reads CASSLGQGGLYGYTF. Here the CDR3 DNA reads TGTGCCAGCTCACTAGGACAGGGAGGACTCTATGGCTACACCTTC.

The rearrangement joins TRBV4-1 to TRBJ2-3; TRBD2 matches at 16 bases. There are 19 residues in the CDR3. Germline V lookup: CDR1 MGHRA, CDR2 YSYEKL. V lost 4 bases and J lost 2; bases outside the gene matches: 9. In nucleotides, the CDR3 is TGCGCCAGCAGCCCGAAGGGACTAGCGGGGGGGGTGTCCACAGATACGCAGTATTTT. This sequence encodes CASSPKGLAGGVSTDTQYF.

This chain connects TRBV20-1 to TRBJ1-2; D remains ambiguous. The V end was cut by 3 bases, the J end by 1 base, with 3 bases between. There are 11 residues in the CDR3. CDR1 DFQATT and CDR2 SNEGSKA come from the germline V gene (reference sequence). The CDR3 sequence: CSASYNYGYTF. Here the CDR3 DNA reads TGCAGTGCTAGTTATAACTATGGCTACACCTTC.

Worth noting for this clone: Other nucleotide sequences in the sample specify the same CDR3. This sequence joins TRBV20-1 and TRBJ2-7; TRBD2 is a possible D gene (5 bases). This CDR3 comprises 10 residues. Germline V gene lookup returns CDR1 DFQATT and CDR2 SNEGSKA (reference sequence). Trimming took 3 bases from V and 7 from J, leaving 7 bases between them. CDR3 sequence reads: CSASGGEQYF. CDR3 in DNA: TGCAGTGCTAGCGGCGGGGAGCAGTACTTC.

The chain uses TRBV30 and TRBJ1-2; the D is unclear. V was pared by 3 bases and J by 2 bases, with 4 bases between. Germline CDR1 and CDR2: GTSNPN and SVGIG (reference sequence). The CDR3 is 11 amino acids. The CDR3: CAWSGNYGYTF. The DNA of the CDR3 is TGTGCCTGGAGCGGGAACTATGGCTACACCTTC.

V gene TRBV5-1 combines with J gene TRBJ2-1; possibly TRBD1 for D (7 bases). Germline V CDR1 and CDR2: SGHRS, YFSETQ. This CDR3 has 15 amino acids. V gave up 3 bases and J gave up 4 bases, with 14 bases separating them. The CDR3 DNA reads as TGCGCCAGCAGCTCCTCAGGGGGGCGGTACAATGAGCAGTTCTTC. Its protein product is CASSSSGGRYNEQFF. The entire variable domain, with the rest obtained from reference TRBV5-1 and TRBJ2-1, is as follows: KAGVTQTPRYLIKTRGQQVTLSCSPISGHRSVSWYQQTPGQGLQFLFEYFSETQRNKGNFPGRFSGRQFSNSRSEMNVSTLELGDSALYLCASSSSGGRYNEQFFGPGTRLTVL.

This chain uses TRBV2 with TRBJ1-2; TRBD1 matches 7 bases. The CDR3 covers 13 residues. Germline V CDR1 and CDR2: SNHLY, FYNNEI. The V gene end was trimmed by 5 bases and the J gene end by 8 bases; junction bases not matched to a gene: 8. For the CDR3, the DNA is TGTGCCAGCAGTAATGACAGGGTGGACGGCTACACCTTC. This encodes CASSNDRVDGYTF.

V is TRBV6-5 and J is TRBJ1-2; D unclear. Between the trimmed V and J ends, which lost 0 bases and 0 bases, there was a span of 11 bases. This CDR3 spans 16 amino acids. From germline, CDR1 is MNHEY and CDR2 SVGAGI. CDR3 region: CASSYSGVQANYGYTF. CDR3 nucleotides: TGTGCCAGCAGTTACTCGGGCGTCCAAGCTAACTATGGCTACACCTTC.

This rearrangement joins TRBV6-5 to TRBJ2-1; 7 bases align to TRBD1. The germline CDR1 and CDR2 sequences are MNHEY and SVGAGI. This CDR3 region has 15 residues. V gave up 6 bases and J gave up 5 bases; unmatched junction bases: 10. The CDR3 sequence is CASRKTGTADNEQFF. The CDR3 region has the DNA TGTGCCAGCAGGAAGACCGGGACAGCCGACAATGAGCAGTTCTTC.

In this sample, this clone turned up once. This rearrangement joins TRBV21-1 to TRBJ1-5. TRBV21-1 is reported as a pseudogene. The length of the CDR3 is 15 residues. The CDR3 reads CASSKARAPNQPQHF. The DNA of the CDR3 is TGTGCCAGCAGCAAAGCGAGGGCACCTAATCAGCCCCAGCATTTT.

The chain couples TRBV10-3 to TRBJ2-7, with 7 bases lining up with TRBD2. CDR1 is ENHRY and CDR2 is SYGVKD in the germline V gene. J lost 3 bases, V lost 0 bases, and 8 bases had no gene match. CDR3 length: 16 amino acids. The CDR3 sequence: CAISESLASGSYEQYF. The CDR3 DNA follows: TGTGCCATCAGTGAGTCGTTGGCTAGCGGCAGCTACGAGCAGTACTTC.

The gene calls are TRBV4-1 and TRBJ1-4; D call uncertain. V was clipped by 1 base and J by 6 bases, with 12 bases between them. Germline V gives CDR1 MGHRA, CDR2 YSYEKL. CDR3 size: 15 residues. The CDR3 nucleotides read TGCGCCAGCAGCCAAGTCGGGGAAGGTGATGAAAAACTGTTTTTT. This sequence encodes CASSQVGEGDEKLFF.

The CDR3 reads CASSPGEGYNEQFF. DNA of the CDR3: TGTGCCAGCAGCCCGGGGGAGGGCTACAATGAGCAGTTCTTC. This chain connects TRBV11-1 to TRBJ2-1; the match to TRBD2 covers 7 bases. CDR1 is SGHAT, CDR2 FQDESV, per germline (reference sequence). The J segment lost 3 bases and the V segment lost 5 bases, leaving 4 bases of the junction unmatched. There are 14 residues in the CDR3.

This chain joins TRBV25-1 and TRBJ2-7, with no clear D. Germline values: CDR1 MGHDK, CDR2 SYGVNS. CDR3 length: 14 amino acids. Trimming took off 2 bases at V and 0 bases at J, with 8 bases between the two ends. As DNA, the CDR3 is TGTGCCAGCAGTGAAGCCGGTAGCTCCTACGAGCAGTACTTC. Translated, it gives CASSEAGSSYEQYF.